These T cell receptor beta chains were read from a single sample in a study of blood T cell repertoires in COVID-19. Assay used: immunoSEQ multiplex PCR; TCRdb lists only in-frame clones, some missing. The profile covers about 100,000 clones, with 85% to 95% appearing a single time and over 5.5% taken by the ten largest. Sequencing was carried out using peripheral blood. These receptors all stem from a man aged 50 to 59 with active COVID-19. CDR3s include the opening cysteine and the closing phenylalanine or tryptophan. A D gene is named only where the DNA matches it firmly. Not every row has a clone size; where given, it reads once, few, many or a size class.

CDR3nt: TGTGCCAGCAGAGCCGCAGGGCTTACGAACACTGAAGCTTTCTTT
CDR3aa: CASRAAGLTNTEAFF
abundance: NA
d_gene: NA
j_gene: TRBJ1-1
v_gene: TRBV5-6

CDR3nt: TGTGCCAGTAACCCCAGGCCGGGACTACGAGCCCTCAATGAGCAGTTCTTC
CDR3aa: CASNPRPGLRALNEQFF
abundance: NA
d_gene: TRBD2
j_gene: TRBJ2-1
v_gene: TRBV19

CDR3nt: TGTGCCAGTATGAAGGGAGACTATGGCTACACCTTC
CDR3aa: CASMKGDYGYTF
abundance: NA
d_gene: NA
j_gene: TRBJ1-2
v_gene: TRBV19

CDR3nt: TGCGCCAGCAGCGCCCGGGACTACTCCTACGAGCAGTACTTC
CDR3aa: CASSARDYSYEQYF
abundance: NA
d_gene: TRBD2
j_gene: TRBJ2-7
v_gene: TRBV4-1

CDR3nt: TGTGCCAGCTCAACGACCACCGGGTCTGGAAACACCATATATTTT
CDR3aa: CASSTTTGSGNTIYF
abundance: NA
d_gene: NA
j_gene: TRBJ1-3
v_gene: TRBV18

CDR3nt: TGTGCCAGCAGCTTGAGCGTTAACACTGAAGCTTTCTTT
CDR3aa: CASSLSVNTEAFF
abundance: NA
d_gene: NA
j_gene: TRBJ1-1
v_gene: TRBV5-8

CDR3nt: TGTGCCAGCAGCTTAAGGACTAGCGGGAGGCATAATGAGCAGTTCTTC
CDR3aa: CASSLRTSGRHNEQFF
abundance: NA
d_gene: TRBD2
j_gene: TRBJ2-1
v_gene: TRBV7-3

CDR3nt: TGTGCCAGCAGCTTGGCCGACAGGGACGCCGGGGAGCTGTTTTTT
CDR3aa: CASSLADRDAGELFF
abundance: once
d_gene: TRBD1
j_gene: TRBJ2-2
v_gene: TRBV5-5

CDR3nt: TGTGCCAGCAGCCAAGAGATGAGCGGGACGCAGTATTTT
CDR3aa: CASSQEMSGTQYF
abundance: NA
d_gene: NA
j_gene: TRBJ2-3
v_gene: TRBV3-1/TRBV3-2

CDR3nt: TGCGCCAGCAGGACTAGCGGTACTTCCTACGAGCAGTACTTC
CDR3aa: CASRTSGTSYEQYF
abundance: NA
d_gene: TRBD2
j_gene: TRBJ2-7
v_gene: TRBV10-2

CDR3nt: TGTGCCAGCAGCGAGGAGGGAGTCTATGGCTACACCTTC
CDR3aa: CASSEEGVYGYTF
abundance: NA
d_gene: NA
j_gene: TRBJ1-2
v_gene: TRBV3-1/TRBV3-2

CDR3nt: TGTGCCGGCGGTTCGGTCTACGAGCAGTACTTC
CDR3aa: CAGGSVYEQYF
abundance: NA
d_gene: NA
j_gene: TRBJ2-7
v_gene: TRBV28

CDR3nt: TGTGCCACCTCCATCGGTAGGGGCAATGAAAAACTGTTTTTT
CDR3aa: CATSIGRGNEKLFF
abundance: NA
d_gene: NA
j_gene: TRBJ1-4
v_gene: TRBV28

CDR3nt: TGTGCCAGCAGTCCCCTCTTGTCAGAATATAGCAATCAGCCCCAGCATTTT
CDR3aa: CASSPLLSEYSNQPQHF
abundance: NA
d_gene: NA
j_gene: TRBJ1-5
v_gene: TRBV28

CDR3nt: TGTGCCAGCAGCTGGGGCCTAGCGGGAGTCTACGAGCAGTACTTC
CDR3aa: CASSWGLAGVYEQYF
abundance: NA
d_gene: TRBD2
j_gene: TRBJ2-7
v_gene: TRBV11-2

CDR3nt: TGTGCCAGCAAGCCTGGACTAGCGGGAGCTGAGGAGCAGTTCTTC
CDR3aa: CASKPGLAGAEEQFF
abundance: NA
d_gene: TRBD2
j_gene: TRBJ2-1
v_gene: TRBV5-8

CDR3nt: TGTGCCAGCAGCTCCTCGGGAGTACGGAGCACAGATACGCAGTATTTT
CDR3aa: CASSSSGVRSTDTQYF
abundance: once
d_gene: NA
j_gene: TRBJ2-3
v_gene: TRBV5-6

CDR3nt: TGCGCCAGCAGCCCAGGGTTCGGCACTGAAGCTTTCTTT
CDR3aa: CASSPGFGTEAFF
abundance: NA
d_gene: NA
j_gene: TRBJ1-1
v_gene: TRBV5-1

CDR3nt: TGTGCCAGCAGTTTAACAAGCGTTAACTCCTACGAGCAGTACTTC
CDR3aa: CASSLTSVNSYEQYF
abundance: NA
d_gene: NA
j_gene: TRBJ2-7
v_gene: TRBV28

CDR3nt: TGTGCCAGCAGGGGGAGGCAGCAGAACACCGGGGAGCTGTTTTTT
CDR3aa: CASRGRQQNTGELFF
abundance: NA
d_gene: NA
j_gene: TRBJ2-2
v_gene: TRBV27

CDR3nt: TGTGCCAGCAGCTTTTCGACAGGGCGGGAAAAACTGTTTTTT
CDR3aa: CASSFSTGREKLFF
abundance: NA
d_gene: TRBD1
j_gene: TRBJ1-4
v_gene: TRBV7-9

CDR3nt: TGCGCCAGCAGCGAAGGGGGCACAGATACGCAGTATTTT
CDR3aa: CASSEGGTDTQYF
abundance: NA
d_gene: NA
j_gene: TRBJ2-3
v_gene: TRBV5-1